A selection of T cell receptor beta chains follows, all from one sample in a study of blood T cell repertoires in COVID-19. Measured with immunoSEQ multiplex PCR; TCRdb has only the in-frame clones, and not every one. This sample has 200,000 to 300,000 clones; about 83% occur once, and the top ten carry around 2%. The sample consisted of peripheral blood. These receptors all stem from a man in his thirties or forties who had recovered from COVID-19. Each CDR3 is given with its conserved first and last residue. The D gene is left open where the match is weak. Clone size is not always given. Where it is, it says once, few, many or a class for expanded clones.

DNA	CDR3	V	D	size	J
TGTGCCAGCAGTCAGGGCCTAAGCTCGTCCTACGAGCAGTACTTC	CASSQGLSSSYEQYF	TRBV6-5	.	.	TRBJ2-7
TGCGCCAGCAGCTTGGTTATGGGACTAGCGGGGGAACAGTTCTTC	CASSLVMGLAGEQFF	TRBV5-1	TRBD2	.	TRBJ2-1
TGTGCCAGCAGCTCCCGGACAGGGGATAATTCACCCCTCCACTTT	CASSSRTGDNSPLHF	TRBV5-4	TRBD1	.	TRBJ1-6
TGTGCCAGCAGCCCCCAAATAGCGACCGGGGAGCTGTTTTTT	CASSPQIATGELFF	TRBV7-3	.	few	TRBJ2-2
TGTGCCACCAGTGACCCTATTGCGGGGCAATCAGATACGCAGTATTTT	CATSDPIAGQSDTQYF	TRBV24-1	.	.	TRBJ2-3
TGTGCCACCTCAGGGGCTGAAGCTTTCTTT	CATSGAEAFF	TRBV2	.	few	TRBJ1-1
TGTGCCAGCAGTTTTGGTAAGCGGGGGGGCCGGGAGACCCAGTACTTC	CASSFGKRGGRETQYF	TRBV27	TRBD2	once	TRBJ2-5
TGTGCCAGCAATCCCTACGGGGTGGCAGATACGCAGTATTTT	CASNPYGVADTQYF	TRBV6-5	.	once	TRBJ2-3
TGTGCCAGCAGCCGGGGAAACACCATATATTTT	CASSRGNTIYF	TRBV9	.	.	TRBJ1-3
TGTGCCACTTCAGGGCGGAGTTTAAATTCACCCCTCCACTTT	CATSGRSLNSPLHF	TRBV6-5	.	few	TRBJ1-6
TGCGCCACCGGGACAGCCACAGATACGCAGTATTTT	CATGTATDTQYF	TRBV10-2	TRBD1	.	TRBJ2-3
TGTGCCAGCAGTGTCTTGTTACGGGGCACTGAAGCTTTCTTT	CASSVLLRGTEAFF	TRBV2	.	.	TRBJ1-1
TGTGCCAGCAGTTACAGGGGTGAGACCCAGTACTTC	CASSYRGETQYF	TRBV6-2/TRBV6-3	.	.	TRBJ2-5